The 24 T cell receptor beta chains given below trace back to one sample, sequenced in a study of cytomegalovirus exposure and HLA in healthy donors. Vbeta (60) and Jbeta (13) primers were used in the PCR. Assay: immunoSEQ multiplex PCR; the TCRdb copy retains only in-frame clones and omits some. The sample has 120,000 or so clones; more than 70% are singletons. Sequencing input: PBMCs. Receptors were obtained from a woman aged 45-59 years in good health and CMV-seropositive.

The chain carries TRBV5-3 and TRBJ1-5; D may be TRBD1 (5 bases). TRBV5-3 is recorded as an ORF, its role being uncertain. Trimming removed 0 bases at V and 2 bases at J, with 15 bases between. There are 17 residues in the CDR3. The CDR3 reads CARSLGRADEGNQPQHF. CDR3 nucleotide sequence: TGTGCCAGAAGCTTGGGCAGGGCGGATGAAGGCAATCAGCCCCAGCATTTT.

The V call is TRBV7-2, the J call TRBJ2-1, with 7 bases that match TRBD2. Germline V gives CDR1 SGHTA, CDR2 FQGNSA. CDR3 length: 15 residues. Trimming at V came to 6 bases and at J to 4 bases, leaving 9 bases not matched to a gene. The CDR3, as DNA: TGTGCCAGCAGGGGCAGCGGGGCCAGTTACAATGAGCAGTTCTTC. The encoded protein is CASRGSGASYNEQFF.

The chain is built from TRBV5-4 and TRBJ1-6; TRBD1 matches 7 bases. V was pared by 4 bases and J by 6 bases, with 4 bases of the junction left unmatched. CDR1 and CDR2 (germline): SGHNT, YYREEE (reference sequence). The CDR3 totals 14 residues. This CDR3 reads CASSVQGPNSPLHF. For the CDR3, the DNA is TGTGCCAGCAGCGTACAGGGGCCTAATTCACCCCTCCACTTT. The full variable domain, with the rest looked up from reference TRBV5-4 and TRBJ1-6, is ETGVTQSPTHLIKTRGQQVTLRCSSQSGHNTVSWYQQALGQGPQFIFQYYREEENGRGNFPPRFSGLQFPNYSSELNVNALELDDSALYLCASSVQGPNSPLHFGNGTRLTVT.

As DNA, the CDR3 is TGTGCCAGCAGCCGCGGCAGGGCCGGGGAGCTGTTTTTT. As protein: CASSRGRAGELFF. This sequence joins TRBV11-3 and TRBJ2-2; TRBD1 is a possible D gene (5 bases). The germline V gene has CDR1 SGHNT and CDR2 YENEEA. The CDR3 consists of 13 residues. V was clipped by 5 bases and J by 6 bases, with 10 bases between them.

CDR3 coding DNA: TGCAGTGCCGGTACGGACACGGGCTACACCTTC. Encoded protein: CSAGTDTGYTF. The chain uses TRBV20-1 and TRBJ1-2, with TRBD1 as a possible D gene (5 bases). The CDR3 is 11 amino acids. The V end lost 6 bases, the J end lost 8 bases, and 13 bases lay between the germline ends. CDR1 is DFQATT, CDR2 SNEGSKA, per germline (reference sequence).

J is TRBJ2-1 and V is TRBV29-1, with 12 bases lining up with TRBD2. Germline V lookup: CDR1 SQVTM, CDR2 ANQGSEA. The CDR3 contains 15 residues. The V and J ends lost 2 bases and 7 bases, in that order; junction bases with no gene match: 6. CDR3 nucleotides: TGCAGCGTTGAACGACTAGCGGGAGTAGGAAATGAGCAGTTCTTC. It yields the protein CSVERLAGVGNEQFF.

This clone was seen just once. The chain has TRBV2 and TRBJ2-5, with 9 bases that match TRBD2. The V segment lost 9 bases and the J segment 5 bases; nucleotides outside the gene matches: 7. The CDR3 sequence is 13 residues long. CDR1 SNHLY and CDR2 FYNNEI come from the germline V gene. This CDR3 is CARSSGRGETQYF. DNA of the CDR3: TGTGCCAGGAGTAGCGGGAGAGGGGAGACCCAGTACTTC.

The chain employs TRBV25-1 and TRBJ2-7, with D maybe TRBD1 (6 bases). Germline CDR1 is MGHDK and CDR2 is SYGVNS. V was shortened by 7 bases and J by 3 bases, with 22 bases between the two germline ends. The CDR3 length is 16 residues. CDR3 coding DNA: TGTGCCAGCACCAAAAGACAGGTGAGGGTTGACTACGAGCAGTACTTC. As protein: CASTKRQVRVDYEQYF.

This clone appeared a few times. The chain uses TRBV5-4 and TRBJ2-1, with 8 bases lining up with TRBD1. The CDR3 extends over 13 amino acids. CDR1 is SGHNT, CDR2 YYREEE, per germline (reference sequence). The J segment lost 7 bases and the V segment lost 3 bases, leaving 3 bases of the junction unmatched. CDR3: CASSSGQVNEQFF. CDR3 sequence (DNA): TGTGCCAGCAGCTCGGGACAGGTAAATGAGCAGTTCTTC.

V usage is TRBV7-2 and J usage is TRBJ1-5; D gene ambiguous. With 1 base removed from V and 7 bases from J, the gap between germline ends came to 11 bases. This CDR3 has 14 residues. The germline V gene encodes CDR1 SGHTA and CDR2 FQGNSA. The DNA for the CDR3 is TGTGCCAGCAGCTTAGGACCGGGAGGCCAGCCCCAGCATTTT. Protein sequence: CASSLGPGGQPQHF.

V gene TRBV6-8 combines with J gene TRBJ1-2; D ambiguous. The CDR3 covers 14 residues. Germline V lookup: CDR1 MNHGY, CDR2 SAAAGT. The germline V and J ends were trimmed by 5 bases and 0 bases, with 10 bases remaining between them. The CDR3 here is CASSTPTPNYGYTF. CDR3 bases: TGTGCCAGCAGTACCCCCACTCCTAACTATGGCTACACCTTC.

The gene calls are TRBV29-1 and TRBJ2-1, with D possibly being TRBD1 (5 bases). Trimming cost V 7 bases and J 5 bases, with 18 bases left between them. Germline values: CDR1 SQVTM, CDR2 ANQGSEA. The CDR3 sequence is 14 residues long. The CDR3 loop is CSAPWGSNHNEQFF. The CDR3, as DNA: TGCAGCGCCCCCTGGGGCTCCAACCACAATGAGCAGTTCTTC.

This clone was counted only a few times. The rearrangement joins TRBV29-1 to TRBJ2-1; D gene uncertain. CDR1 is SQVTM and CDR2 is ANQGSEA in the germline V gene. This CDR3 is built from 13 residues. V lost 2 bases and J lost 0, with 5 bases in between. The CDR3: CSVETDSYNEQFF. CDR3 DNA sequence: TGCAGCGTTGAAACAGACTCCTACAATGAGCAGTTCTTC.

This clone has just a few counts. The chain has TRBV28 and TRBJ2-6; D unclear. From germline, CDR1 is MDHEN and CDR2 SYDVKM. This CDR3 has 15 amino acids. The ends were cut back, 5 bases at V and 1 base at J, with 9 bases in the middle. CDR3 coding DNA: TGTGCCAGCAGTCACCTCCGGTCTGGGGCCAACGTCCTGACTTTC. It specifies CASSHLRSGANVLTF. Full variable domain (rest looked up from reference TRBV28 and TRBJ2-6): DVKVTQSSRYLVKRTGEKVFLECVQDMDHENMFWYRQDPGLGLRLIYFSYDVKMKEKGDIPEGYSVSREKKERFSLILESASTNQTSMYLCASSHLRSGANVLTFGAGSRLTVL.

This chain connects TRBV5-1 to TRBJ2-7, with unresolved D. CDR1 SGHRS and CDR2 YFSETQ come from the germline V gene. Trimming pared 4 bases from V and 2 bases from J, leaving 16 bases between. The length of the CDR3 is 15 residues. The CDR3 region is CASSLEAPVPYEQYF. Here the CDR3 DNA reads TGCGCCAGCAGCCTCGAGGCGCCCGTCCCCTACGAGCAGTACTTC.

V usage is TRBV15 and J usage is TRBJ1-6, with a tentative D call TRBD1 (5 bases). The CDR3 runs 14 residues. Trimming shortened V by 5 bases and J by 14 bases, and 19 bases separated the two germline ends. From germline, CDR1 is LNHNV and CDR2 YYDKDF (reference sequence). The CDR3, as DNA: TGTGCCACCAGCCCCGGGGGGATAACCTCGACCCTCCACTTT. Its translation is CATSPGGITSTLHF.

The chain combines TRBV2 with TRBJ2-1; 8 bases match TRBD2. Germline-derived CDR1 and CDR2 are SNHLY and FYNNEI. With 2 bases clipped from V and 4 bases from J, the junction kept 7 bases outside the gene matches. CDR3 size: 16 residues. CDR3 coding DNA: TGTGCCAGCAGTGAAATGAGAAGCGGGAGATACAATGAGCAGTTCTTC. It specifies CASSEMRSGRYNEQFF.

This sequence joins TRBV4-2 and TRBJ2-7, with 11 nucleotides matching TRBD2. Looked up from germline, CDR1 is LGHNA and CDR2 is YNFKEQ. J was trimmed by 4 bases and V by 1 base; bases with no gene match: 9. This CDR3 region has 17 residues. The DNA for the CDR3 is TGTGCCAGCAGCCAAGTCCAGCTAGCGGGGGGTCATTACGAGCAGTACTTC. Translated: CASSQVQLAGGHYEQYF.

V usage is TRBV9 and J usage is TRBJ1-2; D might be TRBD1 (6 bases). There are 12 residues in the CDR3. Between the trimmed V and J ends, which lost 1 base and 6 bases, there was a span of 7 bases. Germline V gene data show CDR1 as SGDLS and CDR2 as YYNGEE. The DNA for the CDR3 is TGTGCCAGCAGCGTACAGGGGCATGGCTACACCTTC. Translated, it gives CASSVQGHGYTF.

With regard to this clone: An end of the junction does not agree with germline; a read error may underlie this. The chain joins TRBV7-9 to TRBJ1-2, with TRBD1 matching 8 bases. Germline V gives CDR1 SEHNR, CDR2 FQNEAQ (reference sequence). The CDR3 length is 12 residues. The DNA of the CDR3 is TGTTCCAGCAGCCAGACAGGGGATGGCTACACCTTC. It translates to CSSSQTGDGYTF.

The rearrangement joins TRBV5-1 to TRBJ1-4; 8 bases map to TRBD1. The junction had 4 bases not matched to a gene; V was cut back by 4 bases and J by 5 bases. Germline V gene data show CDR1 as SGHRS and CDR2 as YFSETQ. The CDR3 length is 14 residues. The CDR3 nucleotides read TGCGCCAGCAGCGGACAGGGAACAAATGAAAAACTGTTTTTT. Its protein product is CASSGQGTNEKLFF.

V and J are TRBV5-1 and TRBJ1-2, with 8 bases lining up with TRBD1. CDR3 size: 17 residues. CDR1 is SGHRS and CDR2 is YFSETQ in the germline V gene. V lost 4 bases, J lost 7 bases, and 18 bases stayed unmatched. The chain's CDR3 is CASSPTSGGFKERGYTF. CDR3 bases: TGCGCCAGCAGCCCTACGTCAGGGGGCTTTAAGGAGCGTGGCTACACCTTC.

The chain carries TRBV13 and TRBJ2-1, with TRBD2 matching over 7 bases. The CDR3 is 15 residues long. The junction had 10 bases not matched to a gene; V was cut back by 3 bases and J by 8 bases. Germline V gene lookup returns CDR1 PRHDT and CDR2 FYEKMQ (reference sequence). DNA for the CDR3: TGTGCCAGCAGCTTGGGAGGGCAGGGTAAGCATGAGCAGTTCTTC. Amino acid sequence: CASSLGGQGKHEQFF. The full variable domain, with the rest looked up from reference TRBV13 and TRBJ2-1, is AAGVIQSPRHLIKEKRETATLKCYPIPRHDTVYWYQQGPGQDPQFLISFYEKMQSDKGSIPDRFSAQQFSDYHSELNMSSLELGDSALYFCASSLGGQGKHEQFFGPGTRLTVL.

This rearrangement joins TRBV5-4 to TRBJ1-1; D is uncertain. The V gene's germline CDR1 is SGHNT and CDR2 YYREEE (reference sequence). This CDR3 spans 14 amino acids. Trimming removed 7 bases from V and 4 bases from J, with 17 bases in between. The CDR3 here is CASGNNARGTEAFF. CDR3 DNA: TGTGCCAGCGGTAACAATGCTCGAGGCACTGAAGCTTTCTTT. The complete variable domain, with remaining parts taken from reference TRBV5-4 and TRBJ1-1, reads ETGVTQSPTHLIKTRGQQVTLRCSSQSGHNTVSWYQQALGQGPQFIFQYYREEENGRGNFPPRFSGLQFPNYSSELNVNALELDDSALYLCASGNNARGTEAFFGQGTRLTVV.